The present T cell receptor (beta chain) was sequenced within a study of chemoradiotherapy in HPV16-positive cancers. Findings of the study overall: Functional assays defining HPV-specific T cells used only a couple of HPV16-positive patients. During treatment, candidate HPV-specific clones and E7-related motifs expanded in tumor. HPV-responsive T-cell expansion during chemoradiotherapy was linked to improved recurrence-free survival in HPV16-positive patients.

The assay was immunoSEQ multiplex PCR, and TCRdb's table has in-frame clones only and misses some. The sample has over 9,000 clones, roughly nine tenths seen once; the top ten hold over 9%. Trimming removed 5 bases from V and 0 bases from J, with 16 bases in between. The germline V gene encodes CDR1 SGHTS and CDR2 YDEGEE. The CDR3 loop spans 16 amino acids. Points on this clone: Its antigen is unidentified.

Repeated repertoire sampling spanned the course of chemoradiotherapy. The source of this sequence is a human donor with HPV-associated anogenital cancer. The rearrangement joins TRBV5-8 to TRBJ2-3; perhaps TRBD2 as D (5 bases). The specimen was blood, collected from a patient who underwent chemoradiotherapy. CDR3 nucleotides: TGTGCCAGCAGTTCAGGACTGTTCACTAGCACAGATACGCAGTATTTT. It encodes CASSSGLFTSTDTQYF.